This TCR beta chain was captured in a study of CD8+ T cells in alopecia areata. As the sequencing template, cDNA was produced by extracting RNA and reverse transcribing it. Profiled with immunoSEQ multiplex PCR; TCRdb holds only in-frame clones, not every one. The sample shows some 120,000 clones, none of them appearing just once. This clone showed up just a few times. Mouse germline and gene names are used. The DNA ends 4 residues before the CDR3 does, and the rest of the CDR3 is filled in from the germline J gene. The V segment lost 1 base and the J segment 1 base; nucleotides outside the gene matches: 3. Germline-derived CDR1 and CDR2 are NSHNY and SYGAGN. This CDR3 has 15 residues.

The sequence was obtained from a C3H/HeJ mouse with alopecia areata. Mouse strain MHC haplotype: H2-k. The gene calls are TRBV13-1 and TRBJ2-5, with TRBD2 identical over 7 bases. Sequenced material: lesional skin. CDR3 DNA, as far as it was read: TGTGCCAGCAGTGATCGCCTGGGGGACCAAGAC. Its translation is CASSDRLGDQD. The CDR3 as a whole reads CASSDRLGDQDTQYF.